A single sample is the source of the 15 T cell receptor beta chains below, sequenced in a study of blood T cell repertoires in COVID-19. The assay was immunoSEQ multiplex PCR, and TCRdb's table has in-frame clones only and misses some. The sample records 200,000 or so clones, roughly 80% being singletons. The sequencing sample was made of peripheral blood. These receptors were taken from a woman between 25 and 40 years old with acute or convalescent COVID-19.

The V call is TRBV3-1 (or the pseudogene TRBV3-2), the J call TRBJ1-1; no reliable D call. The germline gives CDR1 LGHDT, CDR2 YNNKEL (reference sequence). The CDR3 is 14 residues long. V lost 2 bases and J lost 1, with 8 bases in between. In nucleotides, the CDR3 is TGTGCCAGCAGCCAACGAAACAAGAACACTGAAGCTTTCTTT. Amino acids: CASSQRNKNTEAFF.

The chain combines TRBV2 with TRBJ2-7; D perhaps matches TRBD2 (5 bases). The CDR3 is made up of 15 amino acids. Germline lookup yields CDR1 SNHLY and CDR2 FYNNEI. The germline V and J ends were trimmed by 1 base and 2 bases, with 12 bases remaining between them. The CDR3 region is CASSEGTSLAYEQYF. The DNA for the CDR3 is TGTGCCAGCAGTGAAGGAACTAGTTTAGCCTACGAGCAGTACTTC. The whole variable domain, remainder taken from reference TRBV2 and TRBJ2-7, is EPEVTQTPSHQVTQMGQEVILRCVPISNHLYFYWYRQILGQKVEFLVSFYNNEISEKSEIFDDQFSVERPDGSNFTLKIRSTKLEDSAMYFCASSEGTSLAYEQYFGPGTRLTVT.

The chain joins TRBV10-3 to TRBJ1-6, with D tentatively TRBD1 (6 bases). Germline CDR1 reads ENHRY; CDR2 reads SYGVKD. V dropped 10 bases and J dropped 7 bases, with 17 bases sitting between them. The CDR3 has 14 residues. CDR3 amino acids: CATKLQGWNSPLHF. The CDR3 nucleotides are TGTGCCACCAAATTACAGGGCTGGAATTCACCCCTCCACTTT.

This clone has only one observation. The CDR3 sequence: CASSPGTSGSPYEQYF. In nucleotides, the CDR3 is TGTGCCAGCAGCCCAGGGACTAGCGGGAGTCCCTACGAGCAGTACTTC. The chain recombines TRBV3-1 (or the pseudogene TRBV3-2) with TRBJ2-7; 14 bases match TRBD2. The J segment lost 2 bases and the V segment lost 4 bases, leaving 4 bases of the junction unmatched. Germline V gives CDR1 LGHDT, CDR2 YNNKEL (reference sequence). The CDR3 has 16 amino acids.

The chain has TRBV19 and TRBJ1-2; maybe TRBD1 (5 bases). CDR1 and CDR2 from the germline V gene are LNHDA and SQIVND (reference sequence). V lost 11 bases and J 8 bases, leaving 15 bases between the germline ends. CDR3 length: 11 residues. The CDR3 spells CAARQGYGYTF. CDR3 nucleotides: TGTGCCGCCAGGCAGGGTTACGGCTACACCTTC.

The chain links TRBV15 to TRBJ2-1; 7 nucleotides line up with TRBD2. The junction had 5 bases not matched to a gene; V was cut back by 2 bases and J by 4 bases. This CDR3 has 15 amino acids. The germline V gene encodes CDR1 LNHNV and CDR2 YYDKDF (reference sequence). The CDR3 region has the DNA TGTGCCACCAGCAGACGGGACTACAATTACAATGAGCAGTTCTTC. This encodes CATSRRDYNYNEQFF.

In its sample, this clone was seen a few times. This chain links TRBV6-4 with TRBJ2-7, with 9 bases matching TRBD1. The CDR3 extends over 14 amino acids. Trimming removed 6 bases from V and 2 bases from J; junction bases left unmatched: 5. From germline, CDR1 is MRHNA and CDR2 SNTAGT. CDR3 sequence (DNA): TGTGCCAGCAGCAAAGACAGGGGGGCCTACGAGCAGTACTTC. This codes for CASSKDRGAYEQYF.

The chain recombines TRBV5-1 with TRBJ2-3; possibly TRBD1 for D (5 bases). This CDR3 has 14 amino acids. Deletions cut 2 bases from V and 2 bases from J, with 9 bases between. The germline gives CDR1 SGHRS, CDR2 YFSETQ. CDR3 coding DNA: TGCGCCAGCAGCTTCAGGGTTACCACAGATACGCAGTATTTT. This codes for CASSFRVTTDTQYF.

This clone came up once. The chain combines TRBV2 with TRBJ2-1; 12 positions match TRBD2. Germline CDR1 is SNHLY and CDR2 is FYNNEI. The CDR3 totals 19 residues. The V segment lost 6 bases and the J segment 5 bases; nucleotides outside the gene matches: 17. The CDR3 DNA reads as TGTGCCAGCAGCGAACAGGGGACTAGCGGGTGGCTTAGGGACAATGAGCAGTTCTTC. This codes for CASSEQGTSGWLRDNEQFF.

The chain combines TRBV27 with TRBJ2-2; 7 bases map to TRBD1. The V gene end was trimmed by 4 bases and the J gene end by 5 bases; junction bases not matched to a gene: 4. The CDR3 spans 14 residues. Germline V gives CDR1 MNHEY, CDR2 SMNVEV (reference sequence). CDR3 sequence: CASSSGQRTGELFF. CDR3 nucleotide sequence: TGTGCCAGCAGTTCGGGACAGAGGACCGGGGAGCTGTTTTTT.

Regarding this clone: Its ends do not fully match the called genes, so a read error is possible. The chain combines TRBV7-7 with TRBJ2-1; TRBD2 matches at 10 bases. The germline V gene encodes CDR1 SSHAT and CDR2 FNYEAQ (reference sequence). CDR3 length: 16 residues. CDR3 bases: TGTGCTAGCAGCTTAGCACCGGGACTAGCGACCAATGAGCAGTTCTTC. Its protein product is CASSLAPGLATNEQFF.

CDR3 DNA sequence: TGCAGCGTTGGACCTAGCGGCCAAGAGACCCAGTACTTC. Amino acids: CSVGPSGQETQYF. The chain is built from TRBV29-1 and TRBJ2-5; 7 nucleotides agree with TRBD2. Germline assignment: CDR1 SQVTM and CDR2 ANQGSEA. This CDR3 has 13 residues. Trimming at V came to 4 bases and at J to 1 base, leaving 3 bases not matched to a gene. The full variable domain, completed using reference TRBV29-1 and TRBJ2-5, is SAVISQKPSRDICQRGTSLTIQCQVDSQVTMMFWYRQQPGQSLTLIATANQGSEATYESGFVIDKFPISRPNLTFSTLTVSNMSPEDSSIYLCSVGPSGQETQYFGPGTRLLVL.

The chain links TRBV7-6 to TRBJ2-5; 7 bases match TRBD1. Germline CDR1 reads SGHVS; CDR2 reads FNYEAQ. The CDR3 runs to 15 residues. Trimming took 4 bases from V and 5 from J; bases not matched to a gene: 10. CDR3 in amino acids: CASSSRLQGWETQYF. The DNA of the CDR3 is TGTGCCAGCAGCTCCCGATTACAGGGGTGGGAGACCCAGTACTTC.

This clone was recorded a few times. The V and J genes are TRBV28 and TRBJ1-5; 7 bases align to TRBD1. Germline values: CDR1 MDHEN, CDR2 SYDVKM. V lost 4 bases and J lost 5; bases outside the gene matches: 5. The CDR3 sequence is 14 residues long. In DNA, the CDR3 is TGTGCCAGCAGTTCGGACAGGCCTGATCAGCCCCAGCATTTT. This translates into CASSSDRPDQPQHF.

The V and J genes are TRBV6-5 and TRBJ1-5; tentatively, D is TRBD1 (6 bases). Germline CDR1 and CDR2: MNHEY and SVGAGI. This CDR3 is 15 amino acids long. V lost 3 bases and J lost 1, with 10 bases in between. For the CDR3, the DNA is TGTGCCAGCAGTTATGGGGGCAAGAGCAATCAGCCCCAGCATTTT. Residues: CASSYGGKSNQPQHF.